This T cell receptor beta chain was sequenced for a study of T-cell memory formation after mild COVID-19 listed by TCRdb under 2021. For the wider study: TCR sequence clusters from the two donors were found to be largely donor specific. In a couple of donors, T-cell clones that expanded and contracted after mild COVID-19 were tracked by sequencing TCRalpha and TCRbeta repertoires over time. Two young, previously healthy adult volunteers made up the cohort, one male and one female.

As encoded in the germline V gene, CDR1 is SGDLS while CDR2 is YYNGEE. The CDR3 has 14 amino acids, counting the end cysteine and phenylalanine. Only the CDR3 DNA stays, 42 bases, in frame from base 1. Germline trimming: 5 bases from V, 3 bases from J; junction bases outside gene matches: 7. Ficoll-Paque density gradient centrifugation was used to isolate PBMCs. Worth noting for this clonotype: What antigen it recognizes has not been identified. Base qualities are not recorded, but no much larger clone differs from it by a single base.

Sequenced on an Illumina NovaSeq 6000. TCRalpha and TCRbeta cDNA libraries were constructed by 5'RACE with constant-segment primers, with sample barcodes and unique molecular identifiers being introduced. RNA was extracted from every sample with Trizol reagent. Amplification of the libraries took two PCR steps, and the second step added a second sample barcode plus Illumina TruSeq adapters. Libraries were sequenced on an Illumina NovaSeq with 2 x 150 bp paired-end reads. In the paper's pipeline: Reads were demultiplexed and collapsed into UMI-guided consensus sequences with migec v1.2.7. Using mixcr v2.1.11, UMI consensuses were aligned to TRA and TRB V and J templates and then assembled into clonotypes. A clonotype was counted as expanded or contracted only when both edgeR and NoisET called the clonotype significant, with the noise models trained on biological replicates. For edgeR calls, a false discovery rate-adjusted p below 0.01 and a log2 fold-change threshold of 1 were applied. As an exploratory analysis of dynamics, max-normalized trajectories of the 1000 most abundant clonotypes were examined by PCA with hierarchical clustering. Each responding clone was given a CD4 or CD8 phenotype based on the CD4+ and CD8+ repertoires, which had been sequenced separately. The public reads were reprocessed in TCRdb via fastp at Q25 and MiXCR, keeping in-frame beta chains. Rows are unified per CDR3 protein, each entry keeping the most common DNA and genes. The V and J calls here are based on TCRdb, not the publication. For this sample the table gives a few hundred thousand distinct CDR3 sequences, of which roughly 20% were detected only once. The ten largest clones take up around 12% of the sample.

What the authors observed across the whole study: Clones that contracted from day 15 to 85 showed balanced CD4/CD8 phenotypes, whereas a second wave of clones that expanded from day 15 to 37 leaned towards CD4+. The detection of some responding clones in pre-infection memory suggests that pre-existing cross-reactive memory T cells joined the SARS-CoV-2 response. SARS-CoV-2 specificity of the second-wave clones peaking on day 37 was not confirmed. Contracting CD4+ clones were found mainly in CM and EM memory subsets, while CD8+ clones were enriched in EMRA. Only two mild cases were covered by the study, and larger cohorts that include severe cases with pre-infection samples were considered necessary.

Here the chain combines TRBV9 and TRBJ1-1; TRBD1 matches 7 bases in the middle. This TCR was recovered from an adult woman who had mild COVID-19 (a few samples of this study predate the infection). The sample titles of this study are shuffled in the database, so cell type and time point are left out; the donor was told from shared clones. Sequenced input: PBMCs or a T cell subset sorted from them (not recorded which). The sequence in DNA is TGTGCCAGCAGAGGGGAGGGGGCGTACACTGAAGCTTTCTTT. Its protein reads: CASRGEGAYTEAFF.